This TCR beta chain was sequenced in a study of blood T cell repertoires in COVID-19. The overall study: From the United States, Italy and Spain came samples of acute and convalescent COVID-19. T cells, B-cell-depleted T cells, or PBMCs supplied cDNA or gDNA.

The authors' processing: Reference gene primers were amplified, and this amplification served to estimate nucleated cell counts. Measured with immunoSEQ multiplex PCR; TCRdb has only the in-frame clones, and not every one. V and J calls and clone size are as listed in that table; D and trimming were resolved from the DNA. The sample lists approximately 110,000 clones, 84% seen once, with about 6.6% in the top ten. This CDR3 is built from 13 residues. V lost 5 bases and J lost 5, with 12 bases in between. The V gene's germline CDR1 is SNHLY and CDR2 FYNNEI. The sequence was obtained from a woman aged 50 to 60 with acute or convalescent COVID-19. Sequenced material: peripheral blood. The V call is TRBV2, the J call TRBJ1-1; D gene unclear. The CDR3 DNA follows: TGTGCCAGCAGTATTTCAACAACAACTGAAGCTTTCTTT. This gives the protein CASSISTTTEAFF.